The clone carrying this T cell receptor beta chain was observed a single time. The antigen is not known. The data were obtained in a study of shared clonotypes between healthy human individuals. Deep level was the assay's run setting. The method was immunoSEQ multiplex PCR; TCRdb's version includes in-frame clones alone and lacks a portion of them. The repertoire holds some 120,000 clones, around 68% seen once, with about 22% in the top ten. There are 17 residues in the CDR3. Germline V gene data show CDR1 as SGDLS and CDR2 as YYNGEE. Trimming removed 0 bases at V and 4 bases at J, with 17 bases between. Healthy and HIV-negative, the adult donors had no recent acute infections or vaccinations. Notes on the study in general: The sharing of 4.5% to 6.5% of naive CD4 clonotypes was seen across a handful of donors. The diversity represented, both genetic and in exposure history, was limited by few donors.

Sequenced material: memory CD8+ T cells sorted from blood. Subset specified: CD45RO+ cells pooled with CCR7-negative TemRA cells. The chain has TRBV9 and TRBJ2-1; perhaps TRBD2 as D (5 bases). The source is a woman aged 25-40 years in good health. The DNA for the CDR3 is TGTGCCAGCAGCGTAGACCCCAGGACTGGCGGTTACAATGAGCAGTTCTTC. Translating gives CASSVDPRTGGYNEQFF.